The 29 T cell receptor beta chains listed next were all sequenced from one sample in a study of Ad26.COV2.S vaccination and SARS-CoV-2 variants. Treatment reported: approximately 18 received Ad26.COV2.S at low or high dose, single or two shots; roughly five received placebo; per-sample allocation not given. Repertoires come from day 63 after the first vaccine or placebo injection. Sequencing was performed with immunoSEQ multiplex PCR; in TCRdb, only in-frame clones are kept and a portion is missing. The profile covers approximately 300,000 clones, with about 82% appearing a single time and approximately 2% taken by the ten largest. The source was peripheral blood, collected in a trial of Ad26.COV2.S vaccine versus placebo. These receptors were obtained from a person aged 18 to 59 who received the Ad26.COV2.S COVID-19 vaccine or a placebo.

The chain couples TRBV11-2 to TRBJ2-2; TRBD2 aligns across 7 bases. V was clipped by 4 bases and J by 4 bases; unmatched bases: 9. The germline V gene has CDR1 SGHAT and CDR2 FQNNGV. The CDR3 runs 16 residues. The CDR3 protein is CASSSASGVITGELFF. In nucleotides, the CDR3 is TGTGCCAGCAGCTCCGCCAGCGGGGTTATCACCGGGGAGCTGTTTTTT.

The chain uses TRBV5-4 and TRBJ1-1; a possible D gene is TRBD1 (6 bases). In germline, CDR1 is SGHNT, CDR2 YYREEE (reference sequence). The CDR3 loop spans 14 amino acids. V was cut by 3 bases and J by 1 base, with 10 bases left in between. The CDR3 reads CASSWGAPNTEAFF. The CDR3 DNA follows: TGTGCCAGCAGCTGGGGGGCCCCGAACACTGAAGCTTTCTTT.

The chain carries TRBV10-3 and TRBJ1-1; no firm D call. The CDR3 is 12 residues long. V was shortened by 3 bases and J by 0 bases, with 2 bases between the two germline ends. Germline CDR1 reads ENHRY; CDR2 reads SYGVKD. CDR3 loop: CAISELNTEAFF. DNA of the CDR3: TGTGCCATCAGTGAACTGAACACTGAAGCTTTCTTT.

This clone was detected only once. The gene calls are TRBV4-1 and TRBJ2-3, with 9 bases identical to TRBD2. Per germline, CDR1 MGHRA and CDR2 YSYEKL. Losses at the gene ends were 1 base for V and 1 base for J; bases not matched to a gene: 9. The CDR3 covers 18 residues. CDR3 bases: TGCGCCAGCAGCCAAGCTGGCGGGGGGGCTGGTGGCACAGATACGCAGTATTTT. Amino acid sequence: CASSQAGGGAGGTDTQYF.

This chain connects TRBV13 to TRBJ2-2; 12 nucleotides line up with TRBD2. The ends lost 5 bases at V and 2 bases at J; junction bases unmatched: 9. CDR1 is PRHDT, CDR2 FYEKMQ, per germline (reference sequence). The CDR3 has 18 amino acids. The CDR3 region is CASSPSRGLAGNTGELFF. The CDR3 coding sequence is TGTGCCAGCAGCCCTAGTAGGGGACTAGCGGGTAACACCGGGGAGCTGTTTTTT. Full variable domain (rest looked up from reference TRBV13 and TRBJ2-2): AAGVIQSPRHLIKEKRETATLKCYPIPRHDTVYWYQQGPGQDPQFLISFYEKMQSDKGSIPDRFSAQQFSDYHSELNMSSLELGDSALYFCASSPSRGLAGNTGELFFGEGSRLTVL.

The rearrangement joins TRBV11-2 to TRBJ2-1; D not certain. The V gene's germline CDR1 is SGHAT and CDR2 FQNNGV. With 0 bases removed from V and 7 bases from J, the gap between germline ends came to 7 bases. This CDR3 has 13 residues. The CDR3 DNA sequence: TGTGCCAGCAGCTTAGATCCCTGGAATGAGCAGTTCTTC. It yields the protein CASSLDPWNEQFF.

J is TRBJ2-2 and V is TRBV5-1; TRBD2 agrees at 10 bases. The length of the CDR3 is 16 residues. Per the germline V gene, CDR1 is SGHRS and CDR2 is YFSETQ. V lost 4 bases and J lost 1; bases outside the gene matches: 4. The CDR3 DNA reads TGCGCCAGCAGCAAATCTAGCGGGGGGAACACCGGGGAGCTGTTTTTT. Protein sequence: CASSKSSGGNTGELFF.

The chain has TRBV7-9 and TRBJ2-5; D unresolved. This CDR3 region has 12 residues. The germline CDR1 and CDR2 sequences are SEHNR and FQNEAQ (reference sequence). V lost 8 bases and J 10 bases, leaving 17 bases between the germline ends. CDR3 sequence reads: CASGDLLVGQYF. The CDR3 DNA reads as TGTGCCAGCGGAGACCTTTTAGTAGGCCAGTACTTC.

The chain carries TRBV7-9 and TRBJ1-2; D is unresolved. CDR1 is SEHNR and CDR2 is FQNEAQ in the germline V gene (reference sequence). Trimming left V 1 base short and J 4 bases short, with 13 bases between. The CDR3 runs to 15 residues. In nucleotides, the CDR3 is TGTGCCAGCAGCTTAGTCGGCAGGCGAACCTATGGCTACACCTTC. Amino acid sequence: CASSLVGRRTYGYTF. The variable domain in full, with the rest retrieved from reference TRBV7-9 and TRBJ1-2, is DTGVSQNPRHKITKRGQNVTFRCDPISEHNRLYWYRQTLGQGPEFLTYFQNEAQLEKSRLLSDRFSAERPKGSFSTLEIQRTEQGDSAMYLCASSLVGRRTYGYTFGSGTRLTVV.

The J gene is TRBJ1-6, the V gene TRBV2; 8 nucleotides line up with TRBD1. The CDR3 totals 14 residues. Unmatched junction bases numbered 11, after V lost 11 bases and J lost 8 bases. The germline V gene encodes CDR1 SNHLY and CDR2 FYNNEI. The CDR3 protein is CAFKPDREDSPLHF. CDR3 nucleotides: TGTGCCTTTAAGCCGGACAGGGAAGATTCACCCCTCCACTTT. The full variable domain, completed using reference TRBV2 and TRBJ1-6, is EPEVTQTPSHQVTQMGQEVILRCVPISNHLYFYWYRQILGQKVEFLVSFYNNEISEKSEIFDDQFSVERPDGSNFTLKIRSTKLEDSAMYFCAFKPDREDSPLHFGNGTRLTVT.

This clone came up once. The V call is TRBV18, the J call TRBJ2-2; D is undetermined. Germline CDR1 KGHSH, CDR2 LQKENI. The ends were cut back, 6 bases at V and 1 base at J, with 3 bases in the middle. The CDR3 contains 12 residues. Written as DNA, the CDR3 is TGTGCCAGCTCCTTGAACACCGGGGAGCTGTTTTTT. This sequence encodes CASSLNTGELFF.

This chain links TRBV7-3 with TRBJ1-1, with TRBD1 as a possible D gene (5 bases). The V and J ends lost 8 bases and 3 bases respectively, with 13 bases between them. CDR3 length equals 13 residues. Germline CDR1 reads SGHTA; CDR2 reads FQGTGA. In nucleotides, the CDR3 is TGTGCCAGCGGGTGGGACCACGACACTGAAGCTTTCTTT. Translating gives CASGWDHDTEAFF.

The chain is built from TRBV30 and TRBJ2-3, with 10 bases fitting TRBD2. V shed 4 bases, J shed 1 base, and the junction held 5 bases outside the gene matches. Germline V gene data show CDR1 as GTSNPN and CDR2 as SVGIG (reference sequence). The CDR3 covers 15 residues. CDR3 sequence: CAWTRTSGRTDTQYF. The CDR3 DNA is TGTGCCTGGACAAGGACTAGCGGACGCACAGATACGCAGTATTTT.

The rearrangement links TRBV29-1 to TRBJ2-7; no reliable D call. Germline lookup yields CDR1 SQVTM and CDR2 ANQGSEA. CDR3 length: 13 amino acids. Between the trimmed V and J ends, which lost 6 bases and 4 bases, there was a span of 16 bases. The CDR3: CSVSRWADYEQYF. CDR3 sequence (DNA): TGCAGCGTCTCAAGGTGGGCAGATTACGAGCAGTACTTC.

V and J are TRBV10-3 and TRBJ2-7; 8 bases agree with TRBD1. CDR1 and CDR2 from the germline V gene are ENHRY and SYGVKD. Trimming cost V 10 bases and J 5 bases; bases outside gene matches: 7. The CDR3 extends over 12 amino acids. The chain's CDR3 is CATTGEGDEQYF. As DNA, the CDR3 is TGTGCCACGACAGGGGAAGGGGACGAGCAGTACTTC.

Remarks on this clone: The same CDR3 is also encoded by other DNA sequences in this sample. The V gene is TRBV9, the J gene TRBJ2-1, with 8 bases fitting TRBD2. V lost 2 bases, J lost 0 bases, and 1 base stayed unmatched. The CDR3 consists of 15 residues. Per germline, CDR1 SGDLS and CDR2 YYNGEE. In DNA, the CDR3 is TGTGCCAGCAGCGTGAGCGGGAGCTCCTACAATGAGCAGTTCTTC. Translating gives CASSVSGSSYNEQFF.

This clone has just a few counts. The chain is built from TRBV3-1 (or the pseudogene TRBV3-2) and TRBJ2-7; 11 bases match TRBD2. With 1 base clipped from V and 3 bases from J, the junction kept 5 bases outside the gene matches. The CDR3 extends over 16 amino acids. Germline V gene lookup returns CDR1 LGHDT and CDR2 YNNKEL (reference sequence). The CDR3 is CASSQAGTSGLYEQYF. The DNA for the CDR3 is TGTGCCAGCAGCCAAGCCGGGACTAGCGGACTCTACGAGCAGTACTTC.

The rearrangement uses TRBV10-3 and TRBJ2-1; 11 bases map to TRBD2. From germline, CDR1 is ENHRY and CDR2 SYGVKD. Trimming removed 2 bases from V and 5 bases from J; junction bases left unmatched: 20. The CDR3 sequence is 21 residues long. The DNA for the CDR3 is TGTGCCATCAGTGAGCCAACTCGGCTAGCGGGGGGCACGGGAACTAACAATGAGCAGTTCTTC. Protein: CAISEPTRLAGGTGTNNEQFF.

The chain links TRBV6-5 to TRBJ1-6; TRBD1 matches at 9 bases. CDR1 MNHEY and CDR2 SVGAGI come from the germline V gene. This CDR3 has 14 residues. The ends lost 4 bases at V and 9 bases at J; junction bases unmatched: 4. The DNA of the CDR3 is TGTGCCAGCAGTTCCGGGACAGGGAGTTCACCCCTCCACTTT. It specifies CASSSGTGSSPLHF.

The chain combines TRBV6-1 with TRBJ2-7; D unresolved. The ends were cut back, 2 bases at V and 8 bases at J, with 13 bases in the middle. Germline lookup yields CDR1 MNHNS and CDR2 SASEGT. CDR3 length equals 13 residues. CDR3 in amino acids: CASSESTQRKQYF. DNA of the CDR3: TGTGCCAGCAGTGAATCAACCCAAAGAAAGCAGTACTTC.

The J gene is TRBJ2-5, the V gene TRBV5-1, with D tentatively TRBD2 (5 bases). V lost 5 bases to trimming and J lost 1 base, with 9 bases between them. The CDR3 consists of 13 residues. Germline V gene sequence: CDR1 SGHRS, CDR2 YFSETQ. Here the CDR3 reads CASSSGIQETQYF. The CDR3 DNA reads TGCGCCAGCAGTTCGGGGATCCAAGAGACCCAGTACTTC.

The chain joins TRBV18 to TRBJ1-2; TRBD1 is a possible D gene (6 bases). Germline V gene sequence: CDR1 KGHSH, CDR2 LQKENI. This CDR3 is built from 14 residues. The V and J ends lost 4 bases and 3 bases respectively, with 12 bases between them. In DNA form, the CDR3 reads TGTGCCAGCTCACTCGACAGGAACGACTATGGCTACACCTTC. Protein product: CASSLDRNDYGYTF.

CDR3 sequence reads: CASSYTGREVGYTF. CDR3 in DNA: TGTGCCAGCAGTTACACGGGCAGGGAGGTCGGCTACACCTTC. The chain is built from TRBV6-5 and TRBJ1-2, with D possibly matching TRBD1 (5 bases). Trimming pared 2 bases from V and 8 bases from J, leaving 15 bases between. CDR3 size: 14 residues. Germline CDR1 is MNHEY and CDR2 is SVGAGI.

The rearrangement joins TRBV14 to TRBJ1-4; D is undetermined. Germline assignment: CDR1 SGHDN and CDR2 FVKESK. This CDR3 contains 13 residues. With 5 bases removed from V and 6 bases from J, the gap between germline ends came to 10 bases. For the CDR3, the DNA is TGTGCCAGCAGCTCCCAACCCTATGAAAAACTGTTTTTT. Translation gives CASSSQPYEKLFF.

The chain is built from TRBV7-6 and TRBJ2-5, with 7 positions matching TRBD1. Germline-derived CDR1 and CDR2 are SGHVS and FNYEAQ. The ends lost 2 bases at V and 5 bases at J; junction bases unmatched: 8. The CDR3 is 15 amino acids. The CDR3 DNA reads TGTGCCAGCAGCTTACAAGCCGGGACAGAGGAGACCCAGTACTTC. It specifies CASSLQAGTEETQYF.

This chain uses TRBV9 with TRBJ1-5; TRBD1 matches 8 bases. V lost 2 bases, J lost 2 bases, and 3 bases stayed unmatched. There are 15 residues in the CDR3. Germline CDR1 SGDLS, CDR2 YYNGEE. The CDR3 DNA follows: TGTGCCAGCAGCGTCGGACAGGGTCGCAATCAGCCCCAGCATTTT. Translation: CASSVGQGRNQPQHF.

This chain links TRBV3-1 (or the pseudogene TRBV3-2) with TRBJ2-3; 10 bases map to TRBD2. This CDR3 has 16 amino acids. V lost 4 bases to trimming and J lost 2 bases; unmatched junction nucleotides: 6. Germline V gene lookup returns CDR1 LGHDT and CDR2 YNNKEL (reference sequence). In DNA, the CDR3 is TGTGCCAGCAGCCGAAGGACTAGCGGAGACACAGATACGCAGTATTTT. It translates to CASSRRTSGDTDTQYF.

The genes are TRBV5-1 and TRBJ2-7; tentatively, D is TRBD1 (6 bases). V gave up 0 bases and J gave up 5 bases, with 15 bases separating them. This CDR3 has 15 amino acids. Germline CDR1 SGHRS, CDR2 YFSETQ. CDR3 nucleotide sequence: TGCGCCAGCAGCTTGGGGGGGCCTCTCAAGGACGAGCAGTACTTC. It translates to CASSLGGPLKDEQYF.

This rearrangement joins TRBV19 to TRBJ2-7; D is unresolved. The length of the CDR3 is 14 residues. Germline values: CDR1 LNHDA, CDR2 SQIVND (reference sequence). V was cut by 7 bases and J by 1 base, with 14 bases left in between. CDR3 sequence reads: CASTPRAGSYEQYF. In DNA, the CDR3 is TGTGCCAGTACCCCCCGGGCAGGATCCTACGAGCAGTACTTC.